This is a list of T cell receptor beta chains from one sample in a study of read filtering for tumor transcriptome and immune sequencing. Using its own MiXCR run on the reads, TCRdb lists one record per CDR3 protein. This sample has roughly 60,000 distinct CDR3 sequences, with less than 25% found just once. The sequenced sample was a population of CD138-negative cells sorted from bone marrow. Receptor source: a donor at least 40 years old with multiple myeloma. CDR3s include the opening cysteine and the closing phenylalanine or tryptophan. D genes are given only for firm matches. Part of the rows lack a size; the others show once, few, many or a class for expanded clones.

j_call: TRBJ2-2
d_call: TRBD2
v_call: TRBV28
clone_size: many
cdr3_length: 19
cdr3_aa: CASSPVGTSGGAVTGELFF
cdr3_nt: TGTGCCAGCAGTCCGGTAGGGACTAGCGGGGGGGCCGTCACCGGGGAGCTGTTTTTT

j_call: TRBJ2-5
d_call: TRBD2
v_call: TRBV5-4
clone_size: NA
cdr3_length: 18
cdr3_aa: CASSFRGTSGRLGETQYF
cdr3_nt: TGTGCCAGCAGCTTCCGGGGGACTAGCGGGAGATTAGGAGAGACCCAGTACTTC

j_call: TRBJ1-2
d_call: TRBD1
v_call: TRBV12-3/TRBV12-4
clone_size: many
cdr3_length: 15
cdr3_aa: CASRQDRVGGYGYTF
cdr3_nt: TGTGCCAGCAGACAGGACAGGGTTGGAGGCTATGGCTACACCTTC

j_call: TRBJ2-1
d_call: TRBD2
v_call: TRBV23-1
clone_size: NA
cdr3_length: 16
cdr3_aa: CASSQLTSGGATEQFF
cdr3_nt: TGCGCCAGCAGTCAGCTGACTAGCGGGGGGGCTACTGAGCAGTTCTTC

j_call: TRBJ1-5
d_call: TRBD1
v_call: TRBV5-1
clone_size: NA
cdr3_length: 15
cdr3_aa: CASSSGQGDAQPQHF
cdr3_nt: TGCGCCAGCAGCTCCGGACAGGGCGACGCTCAGCCCCAGCATTTT

j_call: TRBJ2-2
d_call: TRBD2
v_call: TRBV30
clone_size: few
cdr3_length: 14
cdr3_aa: CAWSEAGGAGELFF
cdr3_nt: TGTGCCTGGAGTGAAGCGGGAGGGGCGGGGGAGCTGTTTTTT

j_call: TRBJ2-7
d_call: NA
v_call: TRBV6-5
clone_size: NA
cdr3_length: 10
cdr3_aa: CASGYREQYF
cdr3_nt: TGTGCCAGCGGTTATCGCGAGCAGTACTTC

j_call: TRBJ2-7
d_call: NA
v_call: TRBV5-1
clone_size: many
cdr3_length: 15
cdr3_aa: CASSLAPTESYEQYF
cdr3_nt: TGCGCCAGCAGCTTGGCGCCCACAGAGTCCTACGAGCAGTACTTC

j_call: TRBJ2-1
d_call: NA
v_call: TRBV12-3/TRBV12-4
clone_size: many
cdr3_length: 15
cdr3_aa: CASILSGGAYNEQFF
cdr3_nt: TGTGCCAGCATCCTCTCTGGCGGGGCCTACAATGAGCAGTTCTTC

j_call: TRBJ1-1
d_call: TRBD1
v_call: TRBV29-1
clone_size: many
cdr3_length: 14
cdr3_aa: CSVVPTGGYTEAFF
cdr3_nt: TGCAGCGTCGTTCCCACAGGGGGCTATACTGAAGCTTTCTTT

j_call: TRBJ2-3
d_call: TRBD2
v_call: TRBV28
clone_size: many
cdr3_length: 12
cdr3_aa: CGASGSTDTQYF
cdr3_nt: TGTGGGGCTAGCGGGTCAACAGATACGCAGTATTTT

j_call: TRBJ2-1
d_call: NA
v_call: TRBV18
clone_size: NA
cdr3_length: 15
cdr3_aa: CASSPSGLGVNEQFF
cdr3_nt: TGTGCCAGCTCACCAAGTGGTTTAGGTGTCAATGAGCAGTTCTTC

j_call: TRBJ2-4
d_call: NA
v_call: TRBV12-3/TRBV12-4
clone_size: NA
cdr3_length: 14
cdr3_aa: CASSNSGGVDIQYF
cdr3_nt: TGTGCCAGCAGTAATAGCGGAGGAGTGGACATTCAGTACTTC

j_call: TRBJ2-5
d_call: TRBD2
v_call: TRBV20-1
clone_size: many
cdr3_length: 15
cdr3_aa: CSARGTSGGQETQYF
cdr3_nt: TGCAGTGCTAGAGGGACTAGCGGGGGCCAAGAGACCCAGTACTTC

j_call: TRBJ2-1
d_call: TRBD2
v_call: TRBV5-1
clone_size: many
cdr3_length: 16
cdr3_aa: CASSGTSDSSYNEQFF
cdr3_nt: TGCGCCAGCAGCGGTACTAGCGACAGCTCCTACAATGAGCAGTTCTTC

j_call: TRBJ1-2
d_call: TRBD1
v_call: TRBV7-9
clone_size: NA
cdr3_length: 14
cdr3_aa: CAGSSTDRGEGETF
cdr3_nt: TGTGCCGGCAGCTCCACAGACAGGGGAGAAGGAGAGACCTTC

j_call: TRBJ2-2
d_call: NA
v_call: TRBV6-5
clone_size: few
cdr3_length: 15
cdr3_aa: CASSEDGAATGELFF
cdr3_nt: TGTGCCAGCAGCGAAGACGGGGCGGCTACCGGGGAGCTGTTTTTT

j_call: TRBJ2-5
d_call: NA
v_call: TRBV29-1
clone_size: few
cdr3_length: 15
cdr3_aa: CSVTTGREIQETQYF
cdr3_nt: TGCAGCGTTACCACCGGACGAGAGATTCAAGAGACCCAGTACTTC

j_call: TRBJ1-1
d_call: NA
v_call: TRBV7-2
clone_size: many
cdr3_length: 14
cdr3_aa: CASSDDIRNTEAFF
cdr3_nt: TGTGCCAGCAGCGATGACATTCGGAACACTGAAGCTTTCTTT

j_call: TRBJ1-4
d_call: NA
v_call: TRBV20-1
clone_size: many
cdr3_length: 16
cdr3_aa: CSASHRDTSTNEKLFF
cdr3_nt: TGCAGTGCTAGTCACCGGGACACCTCAACTAATGAAAAACTGTTTTTT

j_call: TRBJ2-5
d_call: NA
v_call: TRBV30
clone_size: few
cdr3_length: 12
cdr3_aa: CAWSGLGETQYF
cdr3_nt: TGTGCCTGGTCGGGTCTGGGGGAGACCCAGTACTTC

j_call: TRBJ2-3
d_call: NA
v_call: TRBV7-9
clone_size: many
cdr3_length: 14
cdr3_aa: CASIIERGTDTQYF
cdr3_nt: TGTGCCAGCATCATTGAGCGGGGCACAGATACGCAGTATTTT

j_call: TRBJ2-5
d_call: NA
v_call: TRBV7-9
clone_size: many
cdr3_length: 14
cdr3_aa: CASSLVGTQETQYF
cdr3_nt: TGTGCCAGCAGCTTAGTAGGGACCCAAGAGACCCAGTACTTC

j_call: TRBJ1-5
d_call: NA
v_call: TRBV4-1
clone_size: few
cdr3_length: 16
cdr3_aa: CASSQGLGPGRQPQHF
cdr3_nt: TGCGCCAGCAGCCAAGGTTTAGGGCCGGGAAGGCAGCCCCAGCATTTT

j_call: TRBJ1-1
d_call: NA
v_call: TRBV7-9
clone_size: many
cdr3_length: 15
cdr3_aa: CASSLLTAAAAAAFF
cdr3_nt: TGTGCCAGCAGCTTACTCACAGCGGCGGCTGCCGCAGCTTTCTTT

j_call: TRBJ2-2
d_call: TRBD1
v_call: TRBV5-1
clone_size: many
cdr3_length: 16
cdr3_aa: CASSKGQARNTGELFF
cdr3_nt: TGCGCCAGCAGCAAGGGACAGGCTAGGAACACCGGGGAGCTGTTTTTT

j_call: TRBJ2-3
d_call: TRBD1
v_call: TRBV19
clone_size: many
cdr3_length: 14
cdr3_aa: CASSTRQGRDTQYF
cdr3_nt: TGTGCCAGTAGTACCCGACAGGGAAGGGATACGCAGTATTTT

j_call: TRBJ2-3
d_call: NA
v_call: TRBV3-1
clone_size: NA
cdr3_length: 15
cdr3_aa: CASRPAGARVDTQYF
cdr3_nt: TGTGCCAGCAGACCGGCGGGGGCGCGAGTAGATACGCAGTATTTT

j_call: TRBJ1-5
d_call: TRBD1
v_call: TRBV28
clone_size: many
cdr3_length: 14
cdr3_aa: CASRQGALGQPQHF
cdr3_nt: TGTGCCAGCAGACAGGGGGCGCTTGGTCAGCCCCAGCATTTT

j_call: TRBJ2-7
d_call: NA
v_call: TRBV5-1
clone_size: many
cdr3_length: 13
cdr3_aa: CASSLYSAYEQYF
cdr3_nt: TGCGCCAGCAGCTTGTACAGTGCCTACGAGCAGTACTTC

j_call: TRBJ2-7
d_call: TRBD1
v_call: TRBV20-1
clone_size: many
cdr3_length: 12
cdr3_aa: CSARDRGYEQYF
cdr3_nt: TGCAGTGCTAGGGACAGGGGATACGAGCAGTACTTC

j_call: TRBJ2-1
d_call: TRBD2
v_call: TRBV7-9
clone_size: many
cdr3_length: 19
cdr3_aa: CASSLFTAGEYNLHNEQFF
cdr3_nt: TGTGCCAGCAGCTTATTCACGGCGGGAGAATACAACCTACACAATGAGCAGTTCTTC

j_call: TRBJ2-4
d_call: TRBD2
v_call: TRBV7-9
clone_size: NA
cdr3_length: 12
cdr3_aa: CASSTPGLIQYF
cdr3_nt: TGTGCCAGCAGCACCCCGGGACTAATTCAGTACTTC

j_call: TRBJ2-2
d_call: NA
v_call: TRBV6-2/TRBV6-3
clone_size: NA
cdr3_length: 15
cdr3_aa: CASSFAGADTGELFF
cdr3_nt: TGTGCCAGCAGTTTCGCGGGGGCTGACACCGGGGAGCTGTTTTTT

j_call: TRBJ2-2
d_call: TRBD2
v_call: TRBV5-1
clone_size: many
cdr3_length: 18
cdr3_aa: CASSSSTSGTPNTGELFF
cdr3_nt: TGCGCCAGCAGCTCTTCGACTAGCGGGACACCGAACACCGGGGAGCTGTTTTTT

j_call: TRBJ2-5
d_call: TRBD2
v_call: TRBV7-8
clone_size: many
cdr3_length: 21
cdr3_aa: CASSLAPPELAGGIRRETQYF
cdr3_nt: TGTGCCAGCAGCTTAGCACCCCCGGAACTAGCGGGGGGCATACGGAGAGAGACCCAGTACTTC

j_call: TRBJ2-3
d_call: TRBD1
v_call: TRBV2
clone_size: many
cdr3_length: 21
cdr3_aa: CASSDWGRGIGTGASTDTQYF
cdr3_nt: TGTGCCAGCAGTGATTGGGGCCGAGGGATCGGGACAGGGGCAAGCACAGATACGCAGTATTTT

j_call: TRBJ2-1
d_call: TRBD1
v_call: TRBV2
clone_size: many
cdr3_length: 15
cdr3_aa: CASSEFGLAHRGQFF
cdr3_nt: TGTGCCAGCAGTGAATTTGGCCTAGCCCACAGGGGGCAGTTCTTC

j_call: TRBJ1-3
d_call: TRBD1
v_call: TRBV24-1
clone_size: NA
cdr3_length: 16
cdr3_aa: CATSDYPGQGANTIYF
cdr3_nt: TGTGCCACCAGTGATTATCCGGGACAGGGTGCGAACACCATATATTTT

j_call: TRBJ1-2
d_call: NA
v_call: TRBV27
clone_size: NA
cdr3_length: 14
cdr3_aa: CASRLEGYGYGYTF
cdr3_nt: TGTGCCAGCAGACTAGAGGGTTACGGCTATGGCTACACCTTC

j_call: TRBJ1-5
d_call: NA
v_call: TRBV27
clone_size: many
cdr3_length: 13
cdr3_aa: CASSPGLGQPQHF
cdr3_nt: TGTGCCAGCAGCCCGGGATTGGGACAGCCCCAGCATTTT